The 4 T cell receptor beta chains reported below all come from one sample, sequenced in a study of T cell changes during pregnancy in multiple sclerosis. Using immunoSEQ multiplex PCR, the repertoire was profiled, and TCRdb retains in-frame clones only, with some absent. This sample yields approximately 40,000 clones, of which 90% to 95% are seen a single time; about 0.8% belongs to the top ten. Sequences were derived from CD4+ T cells from peripheral blood mononuclear cells, sampled in the third trimester of pregnancy. These receptors originate from a female donor with multiple sclerosis, enrolled in a pregnancy study.

The J gene is TRBJ2-1, the V gene TRBV5-4, with 11 bases lining up with TRBD2. CDR1 is SGHNT, CDR2 YYREEE, per germline (reference sequence). The CDR3 loop spans 16 amino acids. Trimming took 0 bases from V and 9 from J; bases not matched to a gene: 8. For the CDR3, the DNA is TGTGCCAGCAGCTTGGAATTAGCGGGAGGGGCGGGTGAGCAGTTCTTC. Translated, it gives CASSLELAGGAGEQFF. The full variable domain, with the rest looked up from reference TRBV5-4 and TRBJ2-1, is ETGVTQSPTHLIKTRGQQVTLRCSSQSGHNTVSWYQQALGQGPQFIFQYYREEENGRGNFPPRFSGLQFPNYSSELNVNALELDDSALYLCASSLELAGGAGEQFFGPGTRLTVL.

The chain carries TRBV11-3 and TRBJ2-1, with 7 bases fitting TRBD2. Looked up from germline, CDR1 is SGHNT and CDR2 is YENEEA. The ends lost 4 bases at V and 7 bases at J; junction bases unmatched: 7. The length of the CDR3 is 14 residues. Here the CDR3 reads CASSSPSGENEQFF. CDR3 nucleotide sequence: TGTGCCAGCAGCTCACCCAGCGGGGAGAATGAGCAGTTCTTC. The variable domain in full, with the rest retrieved from reference TRBV11-3 and TRBJ2-1, is EAGVVQSPRYKIIEKKQPVAFWCNPISGHNTLYWYLQNLGQGPELLIRYENEEAVDDSQLPKDRFSAERLKGVDSTLKIQPAELGDSAVYLCASSSPSGENEQFFGPGTRLTVL.

This chain uses TRBV5-1 with TRBJ2-1; 8 nucleotides line up with TRBD2. The ends lost 4 bases at V and 6 bases at J; junction bases unmatched: 9. The CDR3 contains 15 residues. CDR1 and CDR2 from the germline V gene are SGHRS and YFSETQ. The CDR3 DNA is TGCGCCAGCAGCATCAGCGGGAGTATCGCCAATGAGCAGTTCTTC. It yields the protein CASSISGSIANEQFF. Based on the CDR3 plus reference TRBV5-1 and TRBJ2-1, the full variable domain is KAGVTQTPRYLIKTRGQQVTLSCSPISGHRSVSWYQQTPGQGLQFLFEYFSETQRNKGNFPGRFSGRQFSNSRSEMNVSTLELGDSALYLCASSISGSIANEQFFGPGTRLTVL.

The chain joins TRBV7-2 to TRBJ1-5; maybe TRBD1 (5 bases). Per the germline V gene, CDR1 is SGHTA and CDR2 is FQGNSA. The ends were cut back, 7 bases at V and 5 bases at J, with 15 bases in the middle. The CDR3 is 14 residues long. CDR3 amino acids: CASTITGTHQPQHF. The CDR3 DNA sequence: TGTGCCAGCACCATTACCGGGACTCATCAGCCCCAGCATTTT.